These T cell receptor beta chains were read from a single sample in a study of T cell responses to AZD1222 COVID-19 vaccine. Only in-frame clones appear in the TCRdb table, and some are missing; sequencing was by immunoSEQ multiplex PCR. This table has 100,000 to 130,000 clones, 90% to 95% appearing once. The specimen was peripheral blood, collected 28 days after the second AZD1222 dose. These receptors were collected from an adult who received the AZD1222 COVID-19 vaccine. Each CDR3 is given with its conserved first and last residue. Each record gives: J gene, D gene, clone size, V gene, CDR3 DNA, CDR3 protein. D genes are given only for firm matches. Part of the rows lack a size; the others show once, few, many or a class for expanded clones.

J gene: TRBJ1-1
D gene: .
clone size: .
V gene: TRBV11-2
CDR3 DNA: TGTGCCAGCAGCATCTCAGGCGTCGGAGCTTTCTTT
CDR3 protein: CASSISGVGAFF

J gene: TRBJ1-2
D gene: .
clone size: .
V gene: TRBV28
CDR3 DNA: TGTGCCAGCAGTGGGATCCTCCGCTATGGCTACACCTTC
CDR3 protein: CASSGILRYGYTF

J gene: TRBJ2-1
D gene: .
clone size: .
V gene: TRBV2
CDR3 DNA: TGTGCCTCCGGGGGAGACCTGTCCTACAATGAGCAGTTCTTC
CDR3 protein: CASGGDLSYNEQFF

J gene: TRBJ2-3
D gene: .
clone size: once
V gene: TRBV4-1
CDR3 DNA: TGCGCCAGCAGCCAAGGACCAGCCTTAATCACAGATACGCAGTATTTT
CDR3 protein: CASSQGPALITDTQYF

J gene: TRBJ2-7
D gene: TRBD1
clone size: .
V gene: TRBV28
CDR3 DNA: TGTGCCAGCCGGACAGGCACCTACGAGCAGTACTTC
CDR3 protein: CASRTGTYEQYF

J gene: TRBJ1-2
D gene: .
clone size: once
V gene: TRBV12-5
CDR3 DNA: TGTGCTAGTGGTTTTGATGGGACCGGATATGGCTACACCTTC
CDR3 protein: CASGFDGTGYGYTF

J gene: TRBJ2-1
D gene: .
clone size: .
V gene: TRBV7-8
CDR3 DNA: TGTGCCAGCAGCTTAAGAACGTACAATGAGCAGTTCTTC
CDR3 protein: CASSLRTYNEQFF

J gene: TRBJ2-7
D gene: TRBD1
clone size: .
V gene: TRBV5-3
CDR3 DNA: TGTGCCAGAAGTTCACAGGGGAGAATATCCTACGAGCAGTACTTC
CDR3 protein: CARSSQGRISYEQYF

J gene: TRBJ2-2
D gene: TRBD2
clone size: .
V gene: TRBV12-5
CDR3 DNA: TGTGCTAGTGGTCAAACGACTAGCGGGAAGAACACCGGGGAGCTGTTTTTT
CDR3 protein: CASGQTTSGKNTGELFF

J gene: TRBJ2-5
D gene: .
clone size: .
V gene: TRBV7-2
CDR3 DNA: TGTGCCAGCAGCCCTACATCTGAGACCCAGTACTTC
CDR3 protein: CASSPTSETQYF

J gene: TRBJ1-3
D gene: .
clone size: once
V gene: TRBV7-9
CDR3 DNA: TGTGCCAGCAGCAAGGGGGGAAACTCTGGAAACACCATATATTTT
CDR3 protein: CASSKGGNSGNTIYF

J gene: TRBJ1-5
D gene: TRBD1
clone size: .
V gene: TRBV29-1
CDR3 DNA: TGCAGCGTTGCAGGGGGCGGCGATCAGCCCCAGCATTTT
CDR3 protein: CSVAGGGDQPQHF

J gene: TRBJ2-7
D gene: .
clone size: .
V gene: TRBV20-1
CDR3 DNA: TGCAGTGCTAGCCTCTCAGAAGAGCAGTACTTC
CDR3 protein: CSASLSEEQYF

J gene: TRBJ2-7
D gene: TRBD1
clone size: .
V gene: TRBV5-1
CDR3 DNA: TGCGCCAGCAGCTTGATGGTGACAGGGGAGGCCTACGAGCAGTACTTC
CDR3 protein: CASSLMVTGEAYEQYF

J gene: TRBJ1-5
D gene: TRBD1
clone size: .
V gene: TRBV10-2
CDR3 DNA: TGCGCCAGCAGACCGACAGGGGGCGGCCAGCCCCAGCATTTT
CDR3 protein: CASRPTGGGQPQHF

J gene: TRBJ2-3
D gene: .
clone size: .
V gene: TRBV23-1
CDR3 DNA: TGCGCCAGCAGTGGGCAGGGTACAGATACGCAGTATTTT
CDR3 protein: CASSGQGTDTQYF

J gene: TRBJ2-2
D gene: .
clone size: .
V gene: TRBV7-8
CDR3 DNA: TGTGCCAGCAGCTTAGAAAGGGGTAACACCGGGGAGCTGTTTTTT
CDR3 protein: CASSLERGNTGELFF

J gene: TRBJ1-2
D gene: TRBD1
clone size: .
V gene: TRBV28
CDR3 DNA: TGTGCCAGCAGCGACAGGGGGCGAGGGTATGGCTACACCTTC
CDR3 protein: CASSDRGRGYGYTF

J gene: TRBJ2-7
D gene: .
clone size: .
V gene: TRBV7-2
CDR3 DNA: TGTGCCAGCAGCTCTGCTTCCACCTACGAGCAGTACTTC
CDR3 protein: CASSSASTYEQYF

J gene: TRBJ2-2
D gene: .
clone size: .
V gene: TRBV2
CDR3 DNA: TGTGCCAGCCGTCTCGGGGTCGGGGAGCTGTTTTTT
CDR3 protein: CASRLGVGELFF

J gene: TRBJ1-4
D gene: TRBD1
clone size: .
V gene: TRBV3-1/TRBV3-2
CDR3 DNA: TGTGCCAGCAGCCAAGGGGTTCGAGGGGGCTTGGAAAAACTGTTTTTT
CDR3 protein: CASSQGVRGGLEKLFF

J gene: TRBJ1-1
D gene: .
clone size: .
V gene: TRBV5-1
CDR3 DNA: TGCGCCAGCAGCTTGGGGACACTCTTGGGGACTGAAGCTTTCTTT
CDR3 protein: CASSLGTLLGTEAFF

J gene: TRBJ2-7
D gene: .
clone size: .
V gene: TRBV2
CDR3 DNA: TGTGCCAGCAGTGAATTACAGGGCAACGAGCAGTACTTC
CDR3 protein: CASSELQGNEQYF

J gene: TRBJ1-5
D gene: TRBD1
clone size: .
V gene: TRBV30
CDR3 DNA: TGTGCCTGGACATCGGGACAGGGTGTGAATCAGCCCCAGCATTTT
CDR3 protein: CAWTSGQGVNQPQHF

J gene: TRBJ2-4
D gene: .
clone size: .
V gene: TRBV21-1
CDR3 DNA: TGTGCCAGCAGCAAGAGAGACAGGGTGCTAGCCAAAAACATTCAGTACTTC
CDR3 protein: CASSKRDRVLAKNIQYF

J gene: TRBJ2-5
D gene: .
clone size: .
V gene: TRBV18
CDR3 DNA: TGTGCCAGCTCACCCTTAAAGAAGGAGACCCAGTACTTC
CDR3 protein: CASSPLKKETQYF

J gene: TRBJ2-1
D gene: .
clone size: .
V gene: TRBV4-1
CDR3 DNA: TGCGCCAGCAGCCAATCCGAGAGGGACAATGAGCAGTTCTTC
CDR3 protein: CASSQSERDNEQFF

J gene: TRBJ2-3
D gene: TRBD2
clone size: .
V gene: TRBV27
CDR3 DNA: TGTGCCAGCAGTTTATTGGCGGGAGTAAAAGATACGCAGTATTTT
CDR3 protein: CASSLLAGVKDTQYF

J gene: TRBJ1-2
D gene: TRBD1
clone size: .
V gene: TRBV4-3
CDR3 DNA: TGCGCCAGCAGCCACCAGGGGGCGCTTAGCTATGGCTACACCTTC
CDR3 protein: CASSHQGALSYGYTF

J gene: TRBJ2-4
D gene: TRBD2
clone size: .
V gene: TRBV30
CDR3 DNA: TGTGCCTGGACCCCTAGCGGGAGGGCCAAAAACATTCAGTACTTC
CDR3 protein: CAWTPSGRAKNIQYF

J gene: TRBJ1-3
D gene: .
clone size: .
V gene: TRBV6-5
CDR3 DNA: TGTGCCAGCACCCGCTACCCAGGGTCTGGAAACACCATATATTTT
CDR3 protein: CASTRYPGSGNTIYF

J gene: TRBJ1-2
D gene: TRBD1
clone size: .
V gene: TRBV5-8
CDR3 DNA: TGTGCCAGCAGCCCCACAGGGGTAGGCTATGGCTACACCTTC
CDR3 protein: CASSPTGVGYGYTF

J gene: TRBJ1-6
D gene: .
clone size: .
V gene: TRBV6-2/TRBV6-3
CDR3 DNA: TGTGCCAGCAGTACCTTTGGGGGTCATTCACCCCTCCACTTT
CDR3 protein: CASSTFGGHSPLHF

J gene: TRBJ1-6
D gene: .
clone size: .
V gene: TRBV30
CDR3 DNA: TGTGCCTGGAGTGGCGGGACACCAGGAAGCTCCTATAATTCACCCCTCCACTTT
CDR3 protein: CAWSGGTPGSSYNSPLHF

J gene: TRBJ2-1
D gene: TRBD1
clone size: .
V gene: TRBV5-1
CDR3 DNA: TGCGCCAGCAGCTTGTCCGGGACAGGGCACAATGAGCAGTTCTTC
CDR3 protein: CASSLSGTGHNEQFF

J gene: TRBJ2-5
D gene: TRBD1
clone size: .
V gene: TRBV18
CDR3 DNA: TGTGCCAGCTCCCGGGACAGGGTTGAGGGAGAGACCCAGTACTTC
CDR3 protein: CASSRDRVEGETQYF

J gene: TRBJ2-7
D gene: .
clone size: .
V gene: TRBV5-1
CDR3 DNA: TGCGCCAGCAGCTTGTCCACTACTTCCTACGAGCAGTACTTC
CDR3 protein: CASSLSTTSYEQYF

J gene: TRBJ1-6
D gene: .
clone size: .
V gene: TRBV5-1
CDR3 DNA: TGCGCCAGCAGCGAACAGGGAAATAATTCACCCCTCCACTTT
CDR3 protein: CASSEQGNNSPLHF

J gene: TRBJ1-5
D gene: .
clone size: .
V gene: TRBV5-6
CDR3 DNA: TGTGCCAGCAGCTTGAGTCAGAGCAATCAGCCCCAGCATTTT
CDR3 protein: CASSLSQSNQPQHF

J gene: TRBJ2-5
D gene: TRBD2
clone size: .
V gene: TRBV20-1
CDR3 DNA: TGCAGTGCTAGTTGGCCGGCGGGAGGAGTCCAAGAGACCCAGTACTTC
CDR3 protein: CSASWPAGGVQETQYF

J gene: TRBJ1-2
D gene: .
clone size: .
V gene: TRBV10-3
CDR3 DNA: TGTGCCATCAGTGGGGTTCCCGAAGCTAACTATGGCTACACCTTC
CDR3 protein: CAISGVPEANYGYTF

J gene: TRBJ1-3
D gene: TRBD1
clone size: .
V gene: TRBV30
CDR3 DNA: TGTGCCTGGGGACACGGGACAGCATCTGGAAACACCATATATTTT
CDR3 protein: CAWGHGTASGNTIYF

J gene: TRBJ2-7
D gene: TRBD2
clone size: .
V gene: TRBV11-3
CDR3 DNA: TGTGCCAGCAGCTTTTCAGGACTAGCGGGTGCCGAGCAGTACTTC
CDR3 protein: CASSFSGLAGAEQYF

J gene: TRBJ2-7
D gene: .
clone size: .
V gene: TRBV5-1
CDR3 DNA: TGCGCCAGCAGCAGCTGGATAGGGGCCTACGAGCAGTACTTC
CDR3 protein: CASSSWIGAYEQYF

J gene: TRBJ2-7
D gene: TRBD1
clone size: .
V gene: TRBV7-9
CDR3 DNA: TGTGCCAGCAGCCCGACAGGGACCCACGAGCAGTACTTC
CDR3 protein: CASSPTGTHEQYF

J gene: TRBJ1-5
D gene: .
clone size: .
V gene: TRBV24-1
CDR3 DNA: TGTGCCACCAGTGGAGAGAGTTCCAATCAGCCCCAGCATTTT
CDR3 protein: CATSGESSNQPQHF

J gene: TRBJ1-5
D gene: .
clone size: once
V gene: TRBV6-5
CDR3 DNA: TGTGCCAGCACCCTAGGGGACTATAGCAATCAGCCCCAGCATTTT
CDR3 protein: CASTLGDYSNQPQHF

J gene: TRBJ1-1
D gene: .
clone size: .
V gene: TRBV23-1
CDR3 DNA: TGCGCCAGCAGTCGAACAGGACGGACTGAAGCTTTCTTT
CDR3 protein: CASSRTGRTEAFF

J gene: TRBJ2-1
D gene: TRBD2
clone size: .
V gene: TRBV9
CDR3 DNA: TGTGCCAGCAGCGTAGCGGGAGGACTAGTGAGCGATGAGCAGTTCTTC
CDR3 protein: CASSVAGGLVSDEQFF

J gene: TRBJ2-3
D gene: .
clone size: .
V gene: TRBV2
CDR3 DNA: TGTGCCAGCAGTGAAGGGCGAGATACGCAGTATTTT
CDR3 protein: CASSEGRDTQYF

J gene: TRBJ2-7
D gene: .
clone size: .
V gene: TRBV6-1
CDR3 DNA: TGTGCCAGCAGTGAACCGGGACAAACCTACGAGCAGTACTTC
CDR3 protein: CASSEPGQTYEQYF

J gene: TRBJ2-6
D gene: .
clone size: .
V gene: TRBV6-5
CDR3 DNA: TGTGCCAGCAGTTCAAGGGTCTCTGGGGCCAACGTCCTGACTTTC
CDR3 protein: CASSSRVSGANVLTF

J gene: TRBJ1-5
D gene: .
clone size: .
V gene: TRBV4-3
CDR3 DNA: TGCGCCAGCAGCCTTCTCACGGGGGCAAATCAGCCCCAGCATTTT
CDR3 protein: CASSLLTGANQPQHF

J gene: TRBJ1-3
D gene: .
clone size: .
V gene: TRBV5-1
CDR3 DNA: TGCGCCAGCAGCTTGGCCGGGAGCTCTGGAAACACCATATATTTT
CDR3 protein: CASSLAGSSGNTIYF